This entry lists 27 T cell receptor beta chains sequenced from one sample in a study of vaccination and CD4 T cells after COVID-19. Their antigens are not known. Treatment here: roughly nine-day PBMC culture with coronavirus spike peptide pools or control peptides (ViraFEST assay). The Oncomine TCR Beta short-read assay was applied to DNA of cultured CD4+ T cells. TCRdb passed the PCR reads through MiXCR, listing each CDR3 protein once. This sample carries around 15,000 distinct CDR3 sequences, roughly 52% of them seen once, and the ten largest clones take around 19%. This specimen was CD4+ T cells from blood, cultured in vitro, taken before SARS-CoV-2 vaccination. Source of these receptors: a human donor who had recovered from COVID-19.

This rearrangement joins TRBV19 to TRBJ1-6; 7 bases align to TRBD1. CDR1 LNHDA and CDR2 SQIVND come from the germline V gene (reference sequence). The V gene end was trimmed by 5 bases and the J gene end by 9 bases; junction bases not matched to a gene: 13. The CDR3 consists of 16 residues. The CDR3 reads CASSPRRGTAASPLHF. In nucleotides, the CDR3 is TGTGCCAGTAGTCCGCGCAGGGGGACAGCGGCTTCACCCCTCCACTTT. Full variable domain (missing parts from reference TRBV19 and TRBJ1-6): DGGITQSPKYLFRKEGQNVTLSCEQNLNHDAMYWYRQDPGQGLRLIYYSQIVNDFQKGDIAEGYSVSREKKESFPLTVTSAQKNPTAFYLCASSPRRGTAASPLHFGNGTRLTVT.

In its sample, this clonotype ranks as medium-sized (0.01 to 0.1%). The V gene is TRBV20-1, the J gene TRBJ1-5; a weak D match, TRBD1 (6 bases). CDR1 and CDR2 from the germline V gene are DFQATT and SNEGSKA (reference sequence). The length of the CDR3 is 15 residues. V was trimmed by 0 bases and J by 6 bases, leaving 15 bases between them. The CDR3 region has the DNA TGCAGTGCTAGAGAGGGGGGGGGCGAGGGTCAGCCCCAGCATTTT. Its protein is CSAREGGGEGQPQHF.

The CDR3 DNA is TGTGCCAGCAGCTTAGTAGTGGATGCCGGGGAGCTGTTTTTT. Translated: CASSLVVDAGELFF. This chain links TRBV7-8 with TRBJ2-2; no clear D gene. V was trimmed by 1 base and J by 6 bases, leaving 9 bases between them. The CDR3 runs to 14 residues. Per the germline V gene, CDR1 is SGHVS and CDR2 is FQNEAQ.

This clonotype was recorded a few times. This sequence joins TRBV7-6 and TRBJ2-5; 8 nucleotides match TRBD2. The V gene end was trimmed by 1 base and the J gene end by 1 base; junction bases not matched to a gene: 11. CDR3 length: 18 amino acids. The germline V gene encodes CDR1 SGHVS and CDR2 FNYEAQ. The CDR3 region has the DNA TGTGCCAGCAGCTTAGTGTTGACCGGGAGGGCCCTCCAAGAGACCCAGTACTTC. Residues: CASSLVLTGRALQETQYF.

V is TRBV10-3 and J is TRBJ1-6; D is undetermined. Germline CDR1 is ENHRY and CDR2 is SYGVKD. CDR3 size: 13 residues. V lost 6 bases, J lost 3 bases, and 6 bases lay in between. The CDR3 protein is CAISPGYNSPLHF. In DNA form, the CDR3 reads TGTGCCATCAGCCCGGGCTATAATTCACCCCTCCACTTT.

This rearrangement joins TRBV20-1 to TRBJ2-7, with TRBD2 matching over 14 bases. V lost 3 bases to trimming and J lost 13 bases; unmatched junction nucleotides: 8. The germline V gene has CDR1 DFQATT and CDR2 SNEGSKA (reference sequence). This CDR3 comprises 13 residues. The CDR3 protein is CSARPAGTSGSYF. In DNA, the CDR3 is TGCAGTGCTAGGCCCGCGGGGACTAGCGGGAGTTACTTC.

The rearrangement links TRBV15 to TRBJ2-1, with 11 bases lining up with TRBD2. Germline-derived CDR1 and CDR2 are LNHNV and YYDKDF (reference sequence). V trimming: 1 base; J trimming: 3 bases; junction bases outside the gene matches: 5. The CDR3 contains 17 residues. This CDR3 reads CATSRAGLAAGYNEQFF. DNA for the CDR3: TGTGCCACCAGCAGAGCGGGACTAGCGGCCGGCTACAATGAGCAGTTCTTC.

The chain joins TRBV5-6 to TRBJ2-1; no definite D call. Germline CDR1 SGHDT, CDR2 YYEEEE. The germline V and J ends were trimmed by 5 bases and 10 bases, with 19 bases remaining between them. CDR3 size: 14 residues. The DNA for the CDR3 is TGTGCCAGCAGTCGAATAGAACTTCTGCTGGAGCAGTTCTTC. This gives the protein CASSRIELLLEQFF. The full variable domain, with the rest looked up from reference TRBV5-6 and TRBJ2-1, is DAGVTQSPTHLIKTRGQQVTLRCSPKSGHDTVSWYQQALGQGPQFIFQYYEEEERQRGNFPDRFSGHQFPNYSSELNVNALLLGDSALYLCASSRIELLLEQFFGPGTRLTVL.

There are a few counts of this clonotype. This chain connects TRBV15 to TRBJ1-6; the match to TRBD1 covers 8 bases. This CDR3 comprises 17 residues. With 1 base clipped from V and 8 bases from J, the junction kept 10 bases outside the gene matches. Germline V gene lookup returns CDR1 LNHNV and CDR2 YYDKDF (reference sequence). DNA for the CDR3: TGTGCCACCAGCAGAGGGGGGAGCAGGGGGCGTGATTCACCCCTCCACTTT. Its protein is CATSRGGSRGRDSPLHF. Filled out from reference TRBV15 and TRBJ1-6, the complete variable domain reads DAMVIQNPRYQVTQFGKPVTLSCSQTLNHNVMYWYQQKSSQAPKLLFHYYDKDFNNEADTPDNFQSRRPNTSFCFLDIRSPGLGDTAMYLCATSRGGSRGRDSPLHFGNGTRLTVT.

A few counts support this clonotype. The chain carries TRBV7-9 and TRBJ1-1; tentatively, D is TRBD1 (6 bases). The V end lost 1 base, the J end lost 5 bases, and 14 bases lay between the germline ends. The length of the CDR3 is 15 residues. From germline, CDR1 is SEHNR and CDR2 FQNEAQ (reference sequence). CDR3 sequence: CASSLEAGRGTEAFF. Written as DNA, the CDR3 is TGTGCCAGCAGCTTAGAGGCGGGCAGGGGTACTGAAGCTTTCTTT.

The chain has TRBV28 and TRBJ2-3; TRBD2 agrees at 8 bases. The CDR3 is 15 residues long. CDR1 MDHEN and CDR2 SYDVKM come from the germline V gene. Losses at the gene ends were 3 bases for V and 9 bases for J; bases not matched to a gene: 11. CDR3 coding DNA: TGTGCCAGCAGTTTGCCCTCCACGGGACTAGTAACGCAGTATTTT. This sequence encodes CASSLPSTGLVTQYF.

The chain carries TRBV5-8 and TRBJ2-7; no reliable D call. This CDR3 is built from 10 residues. Germline V gene sequence: CDR1 SGHTS, CDR2 YDEGEE. V gave up 2 bases and J gave up 3 bases, with 0 bases separating them. The CDR3 bases are TGTGCCAGCAGCTTCTACGAGCAGTACTTC. Protein: CASSFYEQYF. The full variable domain, completed using reference TRBV5-8 and TRBJ2-7, is EAGVTQSPTHLIKTRGQQATLRCSPISGHTSVYWYQQALGLGLQFLLWYDEGEERNRGNFPPRFSGRQFPNYSSELNVNALELEDSALYLCASSFYEQYFGPGTRLTVT.

The chain has TRBV6-1 and TRBJ1-5, with unresolved D. V was shortened by 6 bases and J by 6 bases, with 12 bases between the two germline ends. This CDR3 has 13 amino acids. CDR1 is MNHNS and CDR2 is SASEGT in the germline V gene. The CDR3 nucleotides are TGTGCCAGCAGCCCGAGGGAGTTTCAGCCCCAGCATTTT. Translated: CASSPREFQPQHF.

This chain connects TRBV7-2 to TRBJ2-1; the D call may be TRBD1 or TRBD2 (5 bases each). Looked up from germline, CDR1 is SGHTA and CDR2 is FQGNSA. This CDR3 is 13 amino acids long. Deletions cut 6 bases from V and 9 bases from J, with 15 bases between. The CDR3 here is CASSLPGASEQFF. CDR3 nucleotide sequence: TGTGCCAGCAGTTTACCCGGGGCCAGTGAGCAGTTCTTC.

The chain links TRBV7-3 to TRBJ1-6; weak D call: TRBD1 (5 bases). V was pared by 1 base and J by 10 bases, with 11 bases between. Germline V CDR1 and CDR2: SGHTA, FQGTGA. The CDR3 sequence is 14 residues long. DNA for the CDR3: TGTGCCAGCAGCTTAAACGCAGGGTTATCACCCCTCCACTTT. It translates to CASSLNAGLSPLHF.

The gene calls are TRBV15 and TRBJ2-7; no clear D. The CDR3 has 14 residues. The germline gives CDR1 LNHNV, CDR2 YYDKDF (reference sequence). V was shortened by 0 bases and J by 0 bases, with 6 bases between the two germline ends. CDR3 sequence reads: CATSRDFDSYEQYF. The CDR3 nucleotides are TGTGCCACCAGCAGAGATTTTGACTCCTACGAGCAGTACTTC.

There are a few counts of this clonotype. The V gene is TRBV19, the J gene TRBJ1-5; perhaps TRBD1 as D (6 bases). CDR3 length: 17 amino acids. V was cut by 0 bases and J by 5 bases, with 17 bases left in between. CDR1 and CDR2 from the germline V gene are LNHDA and SQIVND (reference sequence). CDR3 region: CASSIDLGGTRDQPQHF. CDR3 DNA: TGTGCCAGTAGTATAGATCTAGGGGGGACTCGTGATCAGCCCCAGCATTTT. Supplemented by reference TRBV19 and TRBJ1-5, the full variable domain reads DGGITQSPKYLFRKEGQNVTLSCEQNLNHDAMYWYRQDPGQGLRLIYYSQIVNDFQKGDIAEGYSVSREKKESFPLTVTSAQKNPTAFYLCASSIDLGGTRDQPQHFGDGTRLSIL.

The chain links TRBV7-6 to TRBJ2-7; 9 bases fit TRBD2. Germline assignment: CDR1 SGHVS and CDR2 FNYEAQ. Germline trimming cut 0 bases from V and 0 bases from J; bases unmatched to any gene: 6. CDR3 length: 17 residues. In DNA, the CDR3 is TGTGCCAGCAGCTTAGCGCGACCAGCGGGGGGCTCCTACGAGCAGTACTTC. Amino acid sequence: CASSLARPAGGSYEQYF.

CDR3 in amino acids: CSARDRLAGGGSETQYF. The CDR3, as DNA: TGCAGTGCTAGAGATAGACTAGCGGGAGGGGGATCGGAGACCCAGTACTTC. V and J are TRBV20-1 and TRBJ2-5; 14 bases fit TRBD2. Germline V lookup: CDR1 DFQATT, CDR2 SNEGSKA (reference sequence). This CDR3 spans 17 amino acids. V shed 0 bases and J 5 bases; nucleotides not matched to a gene: 8.

CDR3 in amino acids: CASSYSGRGRDRIYGYTF. The CDR3, as DNA: TGTGCCAGCAGTTACTCAGGGCGAGGACGGGACAGAATCTATGGCTACACCTTC. The rearrangement uses TRBV6-2 or TRBV6-3 and TRBJ1-2; TRBD1 aligns across 7 bases. In germline, CDR1 is MNHEY, CDR2 SVGEGT. The CDR3 covers 18 residues. V dropped 0 bases and J dropped 4; count of bases not matched to a gene: 14.

The chain couples TRBV15 to TRBJ2-6; the match to TRBD2 covers 7 bases. The germline gives CDR1 LNHNV, CDR2 YYDKDF (reference sequence). This CDR3 comprises 18 residues. V gave up 7 bases and J gave up 0 bases; unmatched junction bases: 12. DNA of the CDR3: TGTGCCACCACAGGTCTAGCGGATTTCATCTCTGGGGCCAACGTCCTGACTTTC. Translating gives CATTGLADFISGANVLTF. Filled out from reference TRBV15 and TRBJ2-6, the complete variable domain reads DAMVIQNPRYQVTQFGKPVTLSCSQTLNHNVMYWYQQKSSQAPKLLFHYYDKDFNNEADTPDNFQSRRPNTSFCFLDIRSPGLGDTAMYLCATTGLADFISGANVLTFGAGSRLTVL.

J is TRBJ2-6 and V is TRBV7-9; D might be TRBD1 or TRBD2, each matching 6 bases. CDR1 SEHNR and CDR2 FQNEAQ come from the germline V gene (reference sequence). Trimming took 5 bases from V and 4 from J, leaving 12 bases between them. The CDR3 sequence is 15 residues long. CDR3 in amino acids: CASSQRGRGANVLTF. The CDR3 coding sequence is TGTGCCAGCAGCCAACGGGGGCGGGGGGCCAACGTCCTGACTTTC.

This chain uses TRBV11-2 with TRBJ2-7, with D possibly matching TRBD1 (6 bases). Trimming removed 5 bases at V and 2 bases at J, with 16 bases between. Germline V gene data show CDR1 as SGHAT and CDR2 as FQNNGV. The CDR3 runs 15 residues. In DNA form, the CDR3 reads TGTGCCAGCAGCCCAGGGGTTGGCCTAACCTACGAGCAGTACTTC. Its protein is CASSPGVGLTYEQYF.

This clonotype was detected a few times. The chain uses TRBV20-1 and TRBJ1-1; TRBD1 might be the D (5 bases). Between the trimmed V and J ends, which lost 6 bases and 0 bases, there was a span of 8 bases. The germline V gene has CDR1 DFQATT and CDR2 SNEGSKA (reference sequence). The CDR3 consists of 12 residues. The CDR3 spells CSARDLNTEAFF. The CDR3 bases are TGCAGTGCAAGGGACTTGAACACTGAAGCTTTCTTT.

The gene calls are TRBV7-6 and TRBJ2-1; D is uncertain. The V end was cut by 6 bases, the J end by 11 bases, with 11 bases between. CDR3 size: 11 residues. Germline CDR1 reads SGHVS; CDR2 reads FNYEAQ. CDR3 bases: TGTGCCAGCAGACGACCTGTGAAGCAGTTCTTC. This encodes CASRRPVKQFF.

In this sample, this clonotype turned up a few times. This chain uses TRBV2 with TRBJ2-7; perhaps TRBD2 as D (5 bases). The CDR3 contains 14 residues. With 6 bases removed from V and 2 bases from J, the gap between germline ends came to 14 bases. The germline V gene encodes CDR1 SNHLY and CDR2 FYNNEI. CDR3 loop: CASRYSGRAYEQYF. CDR3 sequence (DNA): TGTGCCAGCAGATACAGCGGTCGGGCCTACGAGCAGTACTTC. The variable domain in full, with the rest retrieved from reference TRBV2 and TRBJ2-7, is EPEVTQTPSHQVTQMGQEVILRCVPISNHLYFYWYRQILGQKVEFLVSFYNNEISEKSEIFDDQFSVERPDGSNFTLKIRSTKLEDSAMYFCASRYSGRAYEQYFGPGTRLTVT.

The sample holds a few counts of this clonotype. The chain has TRBV14 and TRBJ2-5, with a weak D call TRBD2 (6 bases). Deletions cut 2 bases from V and 5 bases from J, with 15 bases between. The CDR3 has 15 residues. CDR1 is SGHDN and CDR2 is FVKESK in the germline V gene. In nucleotides, the CDR3 is TGTGCCAGCAGCCAAACGGGACTCCCTTGGGAGACCCAGTACTTC. Translation gives CASSQTGLPWETQYF.